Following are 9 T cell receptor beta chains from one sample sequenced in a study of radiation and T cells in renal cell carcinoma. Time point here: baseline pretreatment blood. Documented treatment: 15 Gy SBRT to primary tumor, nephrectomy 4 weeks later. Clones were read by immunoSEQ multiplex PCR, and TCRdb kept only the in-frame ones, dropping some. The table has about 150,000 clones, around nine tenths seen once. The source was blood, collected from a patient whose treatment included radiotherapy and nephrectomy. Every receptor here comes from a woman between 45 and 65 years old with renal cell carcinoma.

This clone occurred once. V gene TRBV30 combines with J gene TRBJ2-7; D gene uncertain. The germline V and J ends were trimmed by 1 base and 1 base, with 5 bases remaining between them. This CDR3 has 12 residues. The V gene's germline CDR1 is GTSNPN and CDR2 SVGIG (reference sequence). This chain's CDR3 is CAWSAQSYEQYF. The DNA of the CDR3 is TGTGCCTGGAGTGCCCAGTCCTACGAGCAGTACTTC. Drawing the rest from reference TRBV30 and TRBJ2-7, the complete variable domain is SQTIHQWPATLVQPVGSPLSLECTVEGTSNPNLYWYRQAAGRGLQLLFYSVGIGQISSEVPQNLSASRPQDRQFILSSKKLLLSDSGFYLCAWSAQSYEQYFGPGTRLTVT.

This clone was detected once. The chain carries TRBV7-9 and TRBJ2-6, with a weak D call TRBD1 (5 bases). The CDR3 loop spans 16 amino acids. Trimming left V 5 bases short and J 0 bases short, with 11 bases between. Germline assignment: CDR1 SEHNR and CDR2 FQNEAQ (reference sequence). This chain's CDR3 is CASSPGHLSGANVLTF. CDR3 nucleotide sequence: TGTGCCAGCAGCCCCGGACACCTCTCTGGGGCCAACGTCCTGACTTTC. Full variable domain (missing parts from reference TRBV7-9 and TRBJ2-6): DTGVSQNPRHKITKRGQNVTFRCDPISEHNRLYWYRQTLGQGPEFLTYFQNEAQLEKSRLLSDRFSAERPKGSFSTLEIQRTEQGDSAMYLCASSPGHLSGANVLTFGAGSRLTVL.

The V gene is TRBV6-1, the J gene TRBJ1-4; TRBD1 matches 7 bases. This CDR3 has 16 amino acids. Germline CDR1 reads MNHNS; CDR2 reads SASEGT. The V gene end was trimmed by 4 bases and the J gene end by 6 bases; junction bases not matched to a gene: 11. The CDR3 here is CASSVPYTGVDEKLFF. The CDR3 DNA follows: TGTGCCAGCAGTGTGCCCTATACAGGGGTCGATGAAAAACTGTTTTTT.

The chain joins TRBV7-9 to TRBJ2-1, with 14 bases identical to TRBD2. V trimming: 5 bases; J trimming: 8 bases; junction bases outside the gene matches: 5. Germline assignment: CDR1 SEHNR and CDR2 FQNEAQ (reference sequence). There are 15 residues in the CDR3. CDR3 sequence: CASSPTSGGADEQFF. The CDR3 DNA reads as TGTGCCAGCAGCCCGACTAGCGGGGGGGCGGATGAGCAGTTCTTC. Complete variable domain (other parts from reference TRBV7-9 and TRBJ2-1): DTGVSQNPRHKITKRGQNVTFRCDPISEHNRLYWYRQTLGQGPEFLTYFQNEAQLEKSRLLSDRFSAERPKGSFSTLEIQRTEQGDSAMYLCASSPTSGGADEQFFGPGTRLTVL.

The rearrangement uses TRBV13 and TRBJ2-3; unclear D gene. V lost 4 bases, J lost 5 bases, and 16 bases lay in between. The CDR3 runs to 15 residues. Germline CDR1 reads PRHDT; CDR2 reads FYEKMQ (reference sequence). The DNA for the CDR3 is TGTGCCAGCAGCTCCCCCAGCAAGGGCCGAGATACGCAGTATTTT. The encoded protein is CASSSPSKGRDTQYF.

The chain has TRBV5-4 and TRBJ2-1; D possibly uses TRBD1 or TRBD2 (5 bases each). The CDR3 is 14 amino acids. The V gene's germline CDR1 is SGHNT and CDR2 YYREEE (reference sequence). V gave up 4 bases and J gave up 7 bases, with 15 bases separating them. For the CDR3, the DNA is TGTGCCAGCAGCAACCCCGGGACCAAAAATGAGCAGTTCTTC. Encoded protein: CASSNPGTKNEQFF.

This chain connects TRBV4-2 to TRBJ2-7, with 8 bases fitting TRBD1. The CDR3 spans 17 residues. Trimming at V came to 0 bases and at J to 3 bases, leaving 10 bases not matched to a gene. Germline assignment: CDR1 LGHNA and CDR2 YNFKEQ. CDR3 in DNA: TGTGCCAGCAGCCAAGAAGACAGGGGAAGCTCATACTACGAGCAGTACTTC. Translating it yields CASSQEDRGSSYYEQYF.

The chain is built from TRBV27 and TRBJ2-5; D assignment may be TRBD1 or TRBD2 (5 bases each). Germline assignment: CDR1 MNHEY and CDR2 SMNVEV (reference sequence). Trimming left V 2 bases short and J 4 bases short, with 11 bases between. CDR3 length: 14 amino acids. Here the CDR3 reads CASSLPGHGETQYF. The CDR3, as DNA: TGTGCCAGCAGTTTACCGGGGCACGGAGAGACCCAGTACTTC.

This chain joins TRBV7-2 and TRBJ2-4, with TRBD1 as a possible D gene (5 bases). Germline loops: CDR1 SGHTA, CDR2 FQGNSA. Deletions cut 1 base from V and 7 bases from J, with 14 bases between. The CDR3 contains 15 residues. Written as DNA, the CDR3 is TGTGCCAGCAGCTTAGAAGGGGCAGAATACAACATTCAGTACTTC. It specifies CASSLEGAEYNIQYF.